This T cell receptor (beta chain) comes out of a study of molecular identifiers for immune sequencing clone quantification. One entry per CDR3 protein results from TCRdb running MiXCR on the PCR reads. The table has approximately 670,000 distinct CDR3 sequences, approximately 20% seen once. V shed 2 bases, J shed 11 bases, and the junction held 5 bases outside the gene matches. Germline assignment: CDR1 SGHAT and CDR2 FQNNGV. The CDR3 is 13 residues long. Sequences were obtained from naive CD8+ T cells from blood, with Jurkat cell RNA spiked in. As for subset: FACS-sorted CD8+CD4-CCR7+CD45RA+ naive T cells. The sequence derives from a human donor in good health. Some libraries in this study had Jurkat cell RNA spiked in. V and J are TRBV11-2 and TRBJ2-1, with 8 bases identical to TRBD2. CDR3 nucleotide sequence: TGTGCCAGCAGCTTAACTAGCGGCCCTCAGCAGTTCTTC. Translation gives CASSLTSGPQQFF.